This T cell receptor (beta chain) was sequenced during a study of cytomegalovirus exposure and HLA in healthy donors. Study results and caveats: Rarity held for most TCR sequences, but there were some public TCRs that occurred in many donors. Overall, around 160 TCR beta chains were annotated as cytomegalovirus-associated.

Using immunoSEQ multiplex PCR, the repertoire was profiled, and TCRdb retains in-frame clones only, with some absent. The sample records under 200,000 clones, under 90% being singletons. Turning to this clone: The antigen remains unidentified.

This CDR3 spans 16 amino acids. The V gene end was trimmed by 3 bases and the J gene end by 5 bases; junction bases not matched to a gene: 11. Germline V gene data show CDR1 as SGHDT and CDR2 as YYEEEE. The donors were in the approximately 130-subject validation cohort, distinct from the approximately 670-subject first cohort. The material sequenced was PBMCs. The receptor was isolated from a man in his late teens or twenties in good health and CMV-seropositive. V usage is TRBV5-6 and J usage is TRBJ2-7; TRBD2 agrees at 10 bases. CDR3 amino acids: CASSSTYPGLANEQYF. DNA for the CDR3: TGTGCCAGCAGCTCGACATACCCGGGACTAGCGAACGAGCAGTACTTC.